The clone carrying this TCR beta chain has a count of ten or more. The CDR3 is 13 residues long. The V gene's germline CDR1 is ENHRY and CDR2 SYGVKD. V lost 0 bases to trimming and J lost 8 bases; unmatched junction nucleotides: 0. The data derive from a study of neurological immune-mediated disorders. TCRdb reprocessed the 5' RACE reads with MiXCR, giving one entry per CDR3 protein. The repertoire has approximately 100,000 distinct CDR3 sequences, roughly 4% of them found once; the top ten carry around 6%. This TCR came from a woman younger than 30 with multiple sclerosis. The J gene is TRBJ2-1, the V gene TRBV10-3, with TRBD1 identical over 8 bases. The sequenced sample consisted of PBMCs. The CDR3, as DNA: TGTGCCATCAGTGAGTCACAGGGGGATGAGCAGTTCTTC. This codes for CAISESQGDEQFF.